The text below deals with one T cell receptor (beta chain). Authors' analysis steps: Reference gene primer amplification in the assay estimated nucleated cell counts. Sequencing used immunoSEQ multiplex PCR; TCRdb keeps in-frame clones, though not all of them. V, J and clone size are those of that table, while D and trimming were read from the DNA. Of approximately 230,000 clones in the sample, about 91% were seen once. The sample originates from a study of blood T cell repertoires in COVID-19. This CDR3 is 16 amino acids long. Looked up from germline, CDR1 is SGHVS and CDR2 is FQNEAQ. Trimming pared 5 bases from V and 2 bases from J, leaving 18 bases between.

The clonotype comes from a woman between 50 and 59 years old with acute COVID-19. Source material: PBMCs or T cells enriched from blood (not recorded which). The chain links TRBV7-8 to TRBJ2-5; D perhaps matches TRBD2 (6 bases). This chain's CDR3 is CASSLNWGGNQETQYF. DNA of the CDR3: TGTGCCAGCAGCCTAAATTGGGGAGGTAATCAAGAGACCCAGTACTTC.